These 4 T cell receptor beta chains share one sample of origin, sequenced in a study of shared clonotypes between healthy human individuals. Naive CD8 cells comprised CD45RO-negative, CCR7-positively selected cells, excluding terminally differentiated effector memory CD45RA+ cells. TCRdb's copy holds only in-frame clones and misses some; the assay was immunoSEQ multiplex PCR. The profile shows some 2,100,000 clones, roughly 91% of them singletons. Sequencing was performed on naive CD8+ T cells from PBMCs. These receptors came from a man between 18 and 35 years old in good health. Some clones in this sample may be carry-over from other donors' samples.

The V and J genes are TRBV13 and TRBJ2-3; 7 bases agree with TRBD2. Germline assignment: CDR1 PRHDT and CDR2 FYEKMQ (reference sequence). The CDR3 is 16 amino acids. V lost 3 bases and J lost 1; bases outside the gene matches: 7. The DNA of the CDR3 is TGTGCCAGCAGCTTTTGGCGGGAGAGGGGCACAGATACGCAGTATTTT. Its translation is CASSFWRERGTDTQYF. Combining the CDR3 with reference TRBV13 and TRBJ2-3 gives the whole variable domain AAGVIQSPRHLIKEKRETATLKCYPIPRHDTVYWYQQGPGQDPQFLISFYEKMQSDKGSIPDRFSAQQFSDYHSELNMSSLELGDSALYFCASSFWRERGTDTQYFGPGTRLTVL.

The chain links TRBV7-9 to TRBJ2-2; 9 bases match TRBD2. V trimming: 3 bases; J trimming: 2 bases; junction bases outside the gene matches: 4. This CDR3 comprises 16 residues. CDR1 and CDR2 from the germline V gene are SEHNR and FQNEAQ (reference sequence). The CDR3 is CASSFGLASNTGELFF. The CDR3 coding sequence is TGTGCCAGCAGCTTCGGACTAGCGAGCAACACCGGGGAGCTGTTTTTT.

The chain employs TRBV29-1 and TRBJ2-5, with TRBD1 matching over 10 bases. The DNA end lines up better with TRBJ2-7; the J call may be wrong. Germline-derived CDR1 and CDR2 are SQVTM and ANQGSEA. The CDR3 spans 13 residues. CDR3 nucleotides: TGCAGCGTGGTGACAGGGGGCGGGTACGAGCAGTACTTC. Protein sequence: CSVVTGGGYEQYF.

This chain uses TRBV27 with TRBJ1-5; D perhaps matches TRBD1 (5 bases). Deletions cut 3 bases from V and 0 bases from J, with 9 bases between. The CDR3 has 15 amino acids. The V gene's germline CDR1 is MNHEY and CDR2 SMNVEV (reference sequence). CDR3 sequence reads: CASSLIGDSNQPQHF. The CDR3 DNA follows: TGTGCCAGCAGTTTGATAGGGGATAGCAATCAGCCCCAGCATTTT.